The clone carrying this TCR beta chain was counted between two and nine times. Its antigen remains unidentified. TCRdb reprocessed the reads via MiXCR and lists one record per CDR3 protein. The sample contains 300,000 to 400,000 distinct CDR3 sequences, approximately 32% of which appear only once. The sample belongs to a study of T cell repertoires in cytomegalovirus infection. Study details: Alongside well-studied HLA-B-restricted CMV epitopes, recently identified HLA-C-restricted CMV epitopes were also used. CMV infection together with matching HLA type was indicated by public TCR beta signatures.

Trimming cost V 0 bases and J 6 bases; bases outside gene matches: 5. Per germline, CDR1 SGHRS and CDR2 YFSETQ. This CDR3 has 14 residues. The chain employs TRBV5-1 and TRBJ2-7; 8 bases are a match to TRBD2. Sample: cultured PBMCs, taken from culture after CMV antigen stimulation. The sequence was collected from a human donor in good health (CMV status not recorded). Some clones in this sample may be carry-over from other donors' samples. The CDR3 loop is CASSLAPLAGEQYF. CDR3 bases: TGCGCCAGCAGCTTGGCCCCCCTAGCGGGCGAGCAGTACTTC.